This TCR beta chain was retrieved from a study of technical replicates of blood from a handful of donors. Here immunoSEQ multiplex PCR was the method, and the copy in TCRdb shows in-frame clones only, minus some. The table includes 100,000 or so clones, 90% to 97% detected once. The CDR3 covers 15 residues. Deletions cut 6 bases from V and 4 bases from J, with 16 bases between. The germline CDR1 and CDR2 sequences are LNHDA and SQIVND (reference sequence). The chain is built from TRBV19 and TRBJ2-1, with D tentatively TRBD1 (5 bases). Sequencing was carried out using T cells isolated from PBMCs. The TCR originated in a human donor in good health. The CDR3 protein is CASRSPQEKYNEQFF. The CDR3 region has the DNA TGTGCCAGTAGATCGCCACAGGAAAAATACAATGAGCAGTTCTTC. The whole variable domain, filled in from reference TRBV19 and TRBJ2-1, reads DGGITQSPKYLFRKEGQNVTLSCEQNLNHDAMYWYRQDPGQGLRLIYYSQIVNDFQKGDIAEGYSVSREKKESFPLTVTSAQKNPTAFYLCASRSPQEKYNEQFFGPGTRLTVL.